The T cell receptor beta chain described here comes from a study of T cells in Graves' hyperthyroidism and ophthalmopathy. Lactation, pregnancy, other autoimmune disease or uncontrolled infection excluded patients. Clinicians diagnosed patients from clinical symptoms, serum thyroxine and TRAb, thyroid ultrasound and orbital computed tomography. The CDR3 sequence is 18 residues long. Trimming took 3 bases from V and 1 from J; bases not matched to a gene: 11. TCR beta CDR3 regions were amplified from RNA transcripts. The HTBI set primed first-round TCR CDR3 RT-PCR. TCRdb called the multiplex PCR reads again in MiXCR, with one record for every CDR3 protein. The table lists some 300,000 distinct CDR3 sequences, around 17% of them singletons. This clonotype was seen ten or more times.

This TCR came from a man aged 30 to 45 with Graves' hyperthyroidism. Sequences were obtained from blood. V is TRBV12-3 or TRBV12-4 and J is TRBJ2-3, with 9 nucleotides matching TRBD2. The CDR3 protein is CASSLSWRLAERTDTQYF. The DNA for the CDR3 is TGTGCCAGCAGTTTGTCATGGCGACTAGCGGAACGCACAGATACGCAGTATTTT.